This T cell receptor (beta chain) was recorded in a study of control samples from healthy donors and cancer patients. Clones were read by immunoSEQ multiplex PCR, and TCRdb kept only the in-frame ones, dropping some. There are 170,000 or so clones in the sample; 90% occur only once, and over 1.1% lies in the top ten. Germline assignment: CDR1 KGHSH and CDR2 LQKENI. With V trimmed by 3 bases and J by 0 bases, 10 bases remained unmatched. This CDR3 region has 17 residues. The gene calls are TRBV18 and TRBJ1-1; 7 nucleotides line up with TRBD1. The TCR comes from a woman between 45 and 60 years old in good health. The sequenced material came from blood. The CDR3 DNA sequence: TGTGCCAGCTCACCTCCACAGGGGAGTGCAATGAACACTGAAGCTTTCTTT. Protein sequence: CASSPPQGSAMNTEAFF.